Following are 19 T cell receptor beta chains from one sample sequenced in a study of shared clonotypes between healthy human individuals. Sequencing was performed with immunoSEQ multiplex PCR; in TCRdb, only in-frame clones are kept and a portion is missing. The sample has 1.6 million or so clones, about 98.5% seen once; the top ten hold roughly 0.36%. Material for sequencing was naive CD4+ T cells sorted from blood. The sample's subset: CD45RA+ positively selected. These receptors all stem from a man aged 30-40 years in good health.

The genes are TRBV9 and TRBJ2-1, with TRBD2 identical over 11 bases. With V trimmed by 4 bases and J by 3 bases, 6 bases remained unmatched. Germline loops: CDR1 SGDLS, CDR2 YYNGEE. The CDR3 loop spans 16 amino acids. CDR3 nucleotide sequence: TGTGCCAGCAGCCCCCAACTAGCGGGAGTCTACAATGAGCAGTTCTTC. It specifies CASSPQLAGVYNEQFF.

The rearrangement links TRBV9 to TRBJ2-1; 8 bases map to TRBD2. The CDR3 extends over 18 amino acids. Germline V CDR1 and CDR2: SGDLS, YYNGEE. J gave up 3 bases and V 3 bases, and 14 bases lay outside the gene matches. CDR3 sequence: CASSELPGGDFLYNEQFF. The CDR3 region has the DNA TGTGCCAGCAGCGAGTTACCCGGGGGGGACTTCCTCTACAATGAGCAGTTCTTC.

The gene calls are TRBV15 and TRBJ2-5, with 7 nucleotides matching TRBD2. The J segment lost 5 bases and the V segment lost 0 bases, leaving 6 bases of the junction unmatched. The CDR3 is 15 amino acids. CDR1 and CDR2 from the germline V gene are LNHNV and YYDKDF (reference sequence). Written as DNA, the CDR3 is TGTGCCACCAGCAGAGAAACGGGAGGAAGGGAGACCCAGTACTTC. It encodes CATSRETGGRETQYF.

V and J are TRBV2 and TRBJ2-1, with 7 bases matching TRBD1. The CDR3 is made up of 14 amino acids. Germline assignment: CDR1 SNHLY and CDR2 FYNNEI. J gave up 8 bases and V 6 bases, and 10 bases lay outside the gene matches. CDR3 DNA: TGTGCCAGCAGACGCGACAGGGTATCAGATGAGCAGTTCTTC. This gives the protein CASRRDRVSDEQFF.

The CDR3: CASSLAGGLDTQYF. CDR3 bases: TGTGCCAGCAGCTTAGCGGGAGGTTTAGATACGCAGTATTTT. The chain carries TRBV7-9 and TRBJ2-3; D is possibly TRBD2 (6 bases). Germline CDR1 and CDR2: SEHNR and FQNEAQ (reference sequence). Trimming pared 0 bases from V and 5 bases from J, leaving 9 bases between. There are 14 residues in the CDR3.

V is TRBV5-4 and J is TRBJ2-3; a weak D match, TRBD1 (5 bases). Germline V gene lookup returns CDR1 SGHNT and CDR2 YYREEE (reference sequence). CDR3 length: 14 amino acids. The V gene lost 4 bases and the J gene lost 2 bases, with 11 bases spanning the gap. The CDR3 loop is CASSIGHYTDTQYF. For the CDR3, the DNA is TGTGCCAGCAGCATAGGACACTACACAGATACGCAGTATTTT. Full variable domain (rest looked up from reference TRBV5-4 and TRBJ2-3): ETGVTQSPTHLIKTRGQQVTLRCSSQSGHNTVSWYQQALGQGPQFIFQYYREEENGRGNFPPRFSGLQFPNYSSELNVNALELDDSALYLCASSIGHYTDTQYFGPGTRLTVL.

For this clone: In the same sample, other DNA sequences code for this CDR3. The gene calls are TRBV5-1 and TRBJ1-5; 9 bases agree with TRBD1. CDR1 and CDR2 (germline): SGHRS, YFSETQ. The CDR3 is 14 amino acids. With V trimmed by 0 bases and J by 7 bases, 2 bases remained unmatched. The CDR3 region is CASSLGQGDQPQHF. The CDR3 coding sequence is TGCGCCAGCAGCTTGGGACAGGGGGACCAGCCCCAGCATTTT.

This chain joins TRBV15 and TRBJ1-3; the D is unclear. Looked up from germline, CDR1 is LNHNV and CDR2 is YYDKDF (reference sequence). The CDR3 is 15 amino acids. V was trimmed by 0 bases and J by 4 bases, leaving 10 bases between them. CDR3 sequence: CATSRDQGLGNTIYF. In DNA, the CDR3 is TGTGCCACCAGCAGAGATCAAGGGTTAGGAAACACCATATATTTT.

This clone was recorded only once. The rearrangement links TRBV28 to TRBJ2-3; D is uncertain. The CDR3 is made up of 12 amino acids. The germline V gene has CDR1 MDHEN and CDR2 SYDVKM. V was pared by 5 bases and J by 7 bases, with 10 bases between. CDR3 DNA: TGTGCCAGCAGTCCCCAGCCTTATACGCAGTATTTT. Its protein product is CASSPQPYTQYF.

This chain connects TRBV11-3 to TRBJ2-3; perhaps D is TRBD1 or TRBD2 (6 bases each). Germline V gene sequence: CDR1 SGHNT, CDR2 YENEEA. The CDR3 has 17 residues. V was cut by 1 base and J by 4 bases, with 18 bases left in between. Here the CDR3 DNA reads TGTGCCAGCAGCTTAGGAGGGCGGGGCAGGGGCGCAGATACGCAGTATTTT. This codes for CASSLGGRGRGADTQYF.

The chain links TRBV27 to TRBJ2-5; D is perhaps TRBD2 (7 bases). V gave up 3 bases and J gave up 6 bases, with 14 bases separating them. This CDR3 is built from 14 residues. Germline V gives CDR1 MNHEY, CDR2 SMNVEV (reference sequence). CDR3 amino acids: CASSFSGGAQTQYF. The CDR3 DNA follows: TGTGCCAGCAGTTTCTCGGGGGGCGCACAGACCCAGTACTTC.

This chain connects TRBV7-3 to TRBJ2-3; no clear D gene. The CDR3 sequence is 15 residues long. Germline V gene lookup returns CDR1 SGHTA and CDR2 FQGTGA. V lost 2 bases and J 0 bases, leaving 9 bases between the germline ends. The CDR3 coding sequence is TGTGCCAGCAGCTTACAAGGGTCTAGCACAGATACGCAGTATTTT. It encodes CASSLQGSSTDTQYF.

The rearrangement joins TRBV18 to TRBJ1-5; D not resolved. CDR1 and CDR2 from the germline V gene are KGHSH and LQKENI. V was shortened by 2 bases and J by 1 base, with 12 bases between the two germline ends. The CDR3 covers 16 residues. CDR3: CASSPISGESNQPQHF. The CDR3 DNA sequence: TGTGCCAGCTCACCAATCTCGGGAGAAAGCAATCAGCCCCAGCATTTT.

The genes are TRBV18 and TRBJ2-3; unclear D gene. Germline values: CDR1 KGHSH, CDR2 LQKENI. The CDR3 spans 16 residues. The ends were cut back, 1 base at V and 6 bases at J, with 17 bases in the middle. This CDR3 is CASSPRNGPLGDTQYF. The CDR3 nucleotides read TGTGCCAGCTCACCACGGAATGGCCCCCTGGGGGATACGCAGTATTTT. The complete variable domain, with remaining parts taken from reference TRBV18 and TRBJ2-3, reads NAGVMQNPRHLVRRRGQEARLRCSPMKGHSHVYWYRQLPEEGLKFMVYLQKENIIDESGMPKERFSAEFPKEGPSILRIQQVVRGDSAAYFCASSPRNGPLGDTQYFGPGTRLTVL.

The chain is built from TRBV10-2 and TRBJ2-7; 8 bases map to TRBD2. The CDR3 spans 16 residues. The germline CDR1 and CDR2 sequences are WSHSY and SAAADI. The V gene end was trimmed by 2 bases and the J gene end by 0 bases; junction bases not matched to a gene: 6. The chain's CDR3 is CASSEPSGRSSYEQYF. DNA for the CDR3: TGCGCCAGCAGTGAGCCCAGCGGGAGAAGCTCCTACGAGCAGTACTTC.

The gene calls are TRBV5-1 and TRBJ2-2, with TRBD2 matching 13 bases. The CDR3 is made up of 19 amino acids. Germline loops: CDR1 SGHRS, CDR2 YFSETQ. The V and J ends lost 0 bases and 4 bases, in that order; junction bases with no gene match: 9. This chain's CDR3 is CASSLEGTSGMGTTGELFF. The CDR3, as DNA: TGCGCCAGCAGCTTGGAAGGGACTAGCGGGATGGGAACCACCGGGGAGCTGTTTTTT.

The rearrangement uses TRBV6-5 and TRBJ2-7, with D perhaps matching TRBD1 or TRBD2 (5 bases each). Germline CDR1 reads MNHEY; CDR2 reads SVGAGI. V shed 4 bases and J shed 7 bases, with 14 bases lying between them. This CDR3 is 13 amino acids long. The CDR3 DNA is TGTGCCAGCAGTTCCGGGACCACATCAGAGCAGTACTTC. It encodes CASSSGTTSEQYF.

The J gene is TRBJ1-2, the V gene TRBV2; 12 bases map to TRBD1. The CDR3 sequence is 15 residues long. CDR1 SNHLY and CDR2 FYNNEI come from the germline V gene. V lost 6 bases to trimming and J lost 7 bases; unmatched junction nucleotides: 9. The CDR3 loop is CASRERDRGLGGYTF. DNA of the CDR3: TGTGCCAGCAGGGAGAGGGACAGGGGGCTAGGTGGCTACACCTTC.

The rearrangement uses TRBV19 and TRBJ2-3; D might be TRBD1 (6 bases). V lost 2 bases and J lost 3, with 15 bases in between. CDR3 length: 16 amino acids. Germline V gene data show CDR1 as LNHDA and CDR2 as SQIVND (reference sequence). This CDR3 is CASSISQGRRTDTQYF. The CDR3 DNA reads TGTGCCAGTAGTATAAGTCAGGGGCGGAGAACAGATACGCAGTATTTT.